Below are 17 T cell receptor beta chains sequenced from a single sample in a study of blood T cell repertoires in COVID-19. Some clones are missing from TCRdb's copy, which holds only in-frame ones; the method was immunoSEQ multiplex PCR. The sample shows more than 350,000 clones, 89% of them seen only once. Sequenced input: peripheral blood. The receptors here all came from a woman in her thirties with COVID-19, enrolled during active disease.

V is TRBV29-1 and J is TRBJ1-1; 7 nucleotides align to TRBD1. The CDR3 is made up of 15 amino acids. Germline V CDR1 and CDR2: SQVTM, ANQGSEA. J was trimmed by 5 bases and V by 3 bases; bases with no gene match: 12. Written as DNA, the CDR3 is TGCAGCGTTGACAGGAGGGGGCAGGGCGGAACTGAAGCTTTCTTT. It specifies CSVDRRGQGGTEAFF. The variable domain in full, completed from reference TRBV29-1 and TRBJ1-1, reads SAVISQKPSRDICQRGTSLTIQCQVDSQVTMMFWYRQQPGQSLTLIATANQGSEATYESGFVIDKFPISRPNLTFSTLTVSNMSPEDSSIYLCSVDRRGQGGTEAFFGQGTRLTVV.

The J gene is TRBJ1-6, the V gene TRBV6-1; D is unresolved. CDR3 length: 14 residues. V lost 3 bases and J 7 bases, leaving 10 bases between the germline ends. CDR1 is MNHNS, CDR2 SASEGT, per germline. CDR3 sequence (DNA): TGTGCCAGCAGTGATGAGGGCACGAATTCACCCCTCCACTTT. The encoded protein is CASSDEGTNSPLHF.

This chain connects TRBV27 to TRBJ1-5; 9 bases match TRBD1. Trimming took 8 bases from V and 2 from J; bases not matched to a gene: 4. The CDR3 is 14 amino acids. Germline lookup yields CDR1 MNHEY and CDR2 SMNVEV (reference sequence). CDR3 region: CASGQGSGNQPQHF. CDR3 nucleotides: TGTGCCAGCGGACAGGGGTCCGGCAATCAGCCCCAGCATTTT.

This clone has just one count. The rearrangement links TRBV11-1 to TRBJ2-3; D gene uncertain. Trimming shortened V by 4 bases and J by 6 bases, and 14 bases separated the two germline ends. Germline CDR1 is SGHAT and CDR2 is FQDESV (reference sequence). The CDR3 is 14 residues long. The CDR3 DNA reads as TGTGCCAGCAGCTGGAGTACCATTCGGGATACGCAGTATTTT. As protein: CASSWSTIRDTQYF.

This chain connects TRBV5-4 to TRBJ1-4; D not resolved. Germline V CDR1 and CDR2: SGHNT, YYREEE (reference sequence). The CDR3 loop spans 15 amino acids. Trimming left V 5 bases short and J 0 bases short, with 11 bases between. CDR3: CASRIMGATNEKLFF. The CDR3 nucleotides are TGTGCCAGCAGGATCATGGGAGCAACTAATGAAAAACTGTTTTTT. The whole variable domain, filled in from reference TRBV5-4 and TRBJ1-4, reads ETGVTQSPTHLIKTRGQQVTLRCSSQSGHNTVSWYQQALGQGPQFIFQYYREEENGRGNFPPRFSGLQFPNYSSELNVNALELDDSALYLCASRIMGATNEKLFFGSGTQLSVL.

V gene TRBV27 combines with J gene TRBJ1-1; TRBD1 might be the D (5 bases). V was clipped by 6 bases and J by 4 bases, with 15 bases between them. The CDR3 extends over 14 amino acids. Germline CDR1 reads MNHEY; CDR2 reads SMNVEV (reference sequence). CDR3 in amino acids: CASSLRGGATEAFF. CDR3 coding DNA: TGTGCCAGCAGCCTAAGGGGAGGGGCCACTGAAGCTTTCTTT.

The V gene is TRBV4-3, the J gene TRBJ1-6; 8 positions agree with TRBD1. Germline CDR1 LGHNA, CDR2 YSLEER. The CDR3 totals 17 residues. With V trimmed by 0 bases and J by 6 bases, 7 bases remained unmatched. CDR3 protein: CASSQDPTGGGNSPLHF. CDR3 sequence (DNA): TGCGCCAGCAGCCAAGATCCTACAGGGGGAGGTAATTCACCCCTCCACTTT.

The V and J genes are TRBV5-6 and TRBJ2-2; 10 bases are a match to TRBD1. V lost 0 bases, J lost 4 bases, and 6 bases stayed unmatched. CDR1 and CDR2 (germline): SGHDT, YYEEEE. The CDR3 has 17 amino acids. DNA for the CDR3: TGTGCCAGCAGCTTGGACCCGGGACAGGGGCGCACCGGGGAGCTGTTTTTT. Protein: CASSLDPGQGRTGELFF.

This clone showed up just once. The gene calls are TRBV18 and TRBJ2-7; 8 bases are shared with TRBD1. CDR1 is KGHSH and CDR2 is LQKENI in the germline V gene. This CDR3 region has 12 residues. Unmatched junction bases numbered 2, after V lost 3 bases and J lost 7 bases. The CDR3 DNA is TGTGCCAGCTCACCGGACAGGGTTGAGCAGTACGTC. Translating it yields CASSPDRVEQYV.

This chain connects TRBV14 to TRBJ2-4, with D tentatively TRBD2 (6 bases). The germline gives CDR1 SGHDN, CDR2 FVKESK. The CDR3 loop spans 14 amino acids. Between the trimmed V and J ends, which lost 5 bases and 1 base, there was a span of 9 bases. The CDR3 bases are TGTGCCAGCAGCGATGGGACTGCCAAAAACATTCAGTACTTC. It codes for CASSDGTAKNIQYF.

The gene calls are TRBV27 and TRBJ2-1; 13 nucleotides align to TRBD2. Germline trimming cut 5 bases from V and 0 bases from J; bases unmatched to any gene: 10. CDR1 MNHEY and CDR2 SMNVEV come from the germline V gene (reference sequence). CDR3 length equals 19 residues. CDR3 amino acids: CASSRRTSGSYISYNEQFF. The CDR3 DNA sequence: TGTGCCAGCAGTCGTCGGACTAGCGGGAGTTACATCTCCTACAATGAGCAGTTCTTC.

This chain connects TRBV2 to TRBJ1-1, with D unresolved. V shed 6 bases and J shed 6 bases, with 17 bases lying between them. CDR3 length: 14 residues. Germline V gene sequence: CDR1 SNHLY, CDR2 FYNNEI. Here the CDR3 reads CASRAGRTIPEAFF. For the CDR3, the DNA is TGTGCCAGCAGGGCAGGAAGGACTATCCCTGAAGCTTTCTTT.

CDR3 sequence (DNA): TGTGCCAGCAGCTTAGGAGCTAGGGGAAAGGACAATGAGCAGTTCTTC. This sequence encodes CASSLGARGKDNEQFF. The V call is TRBV7-9, the J call TRBJ2-1; tentatively, D is TRBD1 (5 bases). The CDR3 totals 16 residues. Trimming shortened V by 1 base and J by 5 bases, and 15 bases separated the two germline ends. Per the germline V gene, CDR1 is SEHNR and CDR2 is FQNEAQ (reference sequence).

J is TRBJ1-5 and V is TRBV3-1 (or the pseudogene TRBV3-2), with D unclear. Germline loops: CDR1 LGHDT, CDR2 YNNKEL (reference sequence). Trimming pared 1 base from V and 5 bases from J, leaving 9 bases between. The CDR3 sequence is 14 residues long. The CDR3 nucleotides read TGTGCCAGCAGCCAAGGTCGCGATTATCAGCCCCAGCATTTT. Translating gives CASSQGRDYQPQHF.

V and J are TRBV21-1 and TRBJ2-7; the listed D gene, TRBD2, was not tested against the DNA. TRBV21-1 represents a pseudogene. This CDR3 contains 16 residues. DNA of the CDR3: TGTGCCAGCAGCAAAGATCGACTAGACAGTCCCTACGAGCAGTACGTC. Amino acid sequence: CASSKDRLDSPYEQYV.

The chain couples TRBV6-5 to TRBJ2-7; D is unresolved. Trimming removed 5 bases from V and 0 bases from J, with 11 bases in between. Looked up from germline, CDR1 is MNHEY and CDR2 is SVGAGI. This CDR3 is 14 amino acids long. This chain's CDR3 is CASSRRPSSYEQYF. The DNA for the CDR3 is TGTGCCAGCAGTCGCCGCCCCAGCTCCTACGAGCAGTACTTC.

This chain joins TRBV5-1 and TRBJ1-1; the D gene is possibly TRBD1 (6 bases). The V and J ends lost 2 bases and 5 bases respectively, with 13 bases between them. The germline V gene has CDR1 SGHRS and CDR2 YFSETQ. The CDR3 runs 14 residues. CDR3: CASSFQGRGTEAFF. The DNA for the CDR3 is TGCGCCAGCAGCTTTCAGGGAAGGGGGACTGAAGCTTTCTTT.